Listed below are T cell receptor beta chains from one sample, sequenced in a study of HIV-infected patients and healthy controls. Using its own MiXCR run on the 5' RACE reads, TCRdb lists one record per CDR3 protein. This sample has tens of thousands of distinct CDR3 sequences, with approximately 16% found just once. Sequencing input: CD4+ T cells from blood. All receptors derive from a human donor in good health. The CDR3 runs from the conserved cysteine through the conserved F or W. The order of the fields is J gene, clone size, V gene, D gene, CDR3 DNA, CDR3 protein. The D gene is left open where the match is weak. Clone size is stated in some rows and not others, as once, few, many or a class when expanded.

TRBJ2-1,many,TRBV2,NA,TGTGCCAGCAGCGACAGGACCGGGACCTACAATGAGCAGTTCTTC,CASSDRTGTYNEQFF
TRBJ2-3,NA,TRBV12-3/TRBV12-4,TRBD1,TGTGCCAGCAGTCCGGGACAGGGGCCAGATACGCAGTATTTT,CASSPGQGPDTQYF
TRBJ2-1,NA,TRBV20-1,NA,TGCAGTGCTACACAGGTAGTCGGTGAGCAGTTCTTC,CSATQVVGEQFF
TRBJ1-4,few,TRBV12-3/TRBV12-4,NA,TGTGCCAGCACAATGACAGAGCTTAATGAAAAACTGTTTTTT,CASTMTELNEKLFF
TRBJ1-5,many,TRBV7-2,NA,TGTGCCAGCAGCTTAGCATCGTCCACGGGCAATCAGCCCCAGCATTTT,CASSLASSTGNQPQHF
TRBJ2-7,few,TRBV7-2,TRBD2,TGTGCCAGCAGCTTAGAACCTAGCGGGGCTGCCTACGAGCAGTACTTC,CASSLEPSGAAYEQYF
TRBJ2-2,many,TRBV6-6,TRBD1,TGTGCCAGCACCATGGGACAGCCGAACACCGGGGAGCTGTTTTTT,CASTMGQPNTGELFF
TRBJ2-3,NA,TRBV20-1,TRBD2,TGCAGTGCTAGAGCGGGGGGTTCTGCCTATACGCAGTATTTT,CSARAGGSAYTQYF
TRBJ1-1,NA,TRBV5-1,NA,TGCGCCAGCAGCTTGGGGTCGGGTTGGCCTGAAGCTTTCTTT,CASSLGSGWPEAFF
TRBJ1-6,many,TRBV2,NA,TGTGCCAGCACGGGCGGACGGGGGTATAATTCACCCCTCCACTTT,CASTGGRGYNSPLHF
TRBJ2-5,many,TRBV5-1,TRBD1,TGCGCCAGCAGCTCAAACAGGGGCAGCCTTCTAGGGCCCCAGTACTTC,CASSSNRGSLLGPQYF
TRBJ2-7,few,TRBV5-3,TRBD2,TGTGCCAGAAGCTTGGGACTAGCTGAGAGCTCCTACGAGCAGTACTTC,CARSLGLAESSYEQYF
TRBJ2-1,NA,TRBV11-2,TRBD2,TGTGCCAGCAGCTCTTACTCCGGGACTAGCGGGGGGGGAGAGCAGTTCTTC,CASSSYSGTSGGGEQFF
TRBJ2-1,NA,TRBV7-2,NA,TGTGCCAGCAGCTCGGACGTAAGGGGGTACAATGAGCAGTTCTTC,CASSSDVRGYNEQFF
TRBJ2-2,many,TRBV20-1,NA,TGCAGTGCTAGTTTGGACGGGAGAGATTCCGGGGAGCTGTTTTTT,CSASLDGRDSGELFF
TRBJ2-7,NA,TRBV5-1,NA,TGCGCCAGCAGCCCGGGACCCCTCTACGAGCAGTACTTC,CASSPGPLYEQYF
TRBJ2-2,many,TRBV7-6,NA,TGTGCCAGCAGCTTAGTCAGCCGGCCAGGGAACACCGGGGAGCTGTTTTTT,CASSLVSRPGNTGELFF
TRBJ1-2,many,TRBV3-1,TRBD1,TGTGCCAGCAGCCTCAGACAGGGTTTCGATGGCTACACCTTC,CASSLRQGFDGYTF
TRBJ1-1,NA,TRBV7-2,TRBD1,TGTGCCAGCAGCTTAGTGGGGACAGGGTCTGAAGCTTTCTTT,CASSLVGTGSEAFF
TRBJ2-7,many,TRBV28,NA,TGTGCCAGCAGTGACCACTCTGTGACCCTCGAGCAGTACTTC,CASSDHSVTLEQYF
TRBJ1-2,few,TRBV28,NA,TGTGCCAGCAGTTTAAGCCCCCGTAACTATGGCTACACCTTC,CASSLSPRNYGYTF
TRBJ2-4,NA,TRBV4-3,NA,TGCGCCAGCAGCCAAGATAGGTTGGGGATAGCCAAAAACATTCAGTACTTC,CASSQDRLGIAKNIQYF
TRBJ2-3,few,TRBV4-3,TRBD2,TGCGCCAGCAGCCAAGATTTCGCGGGGGGCGGGAAGACAGATACGCAGTATTTT,CASSQDFAGGGKTDTQYF
TRBJ2-4,NA,TRBV27,NA,TGTGCCAGCAGTTCCTCCAAACAGGGAGCCAAAAACATTCAGTACTTC,CASSSSKQGAKNIQYF
TRBJ1-6,few,TRBV2,NA,TGTGCCAGCCGAAGGAATAGAGGGGATAATTCACCCCTCCACTTT,CASRRNRGDNSPLHF
TRBJ2-7,NA,TRBV28,NA,TGTGCCAGCAGTAGGGATCCCTACGAGCAGTACTTC,CASSRDPYEQYF
TRBJ2-5,many,TRBV7-9,NA,TGTGCCAGCAGCCCCACGAGGAGCGGTCAAGAGACCCAGTACTTC,CASSPTRSGQETQYF
TRBJ2-1,NA,TRBV6-2/TRBV6-3,NA,TGTGCCAGCACCCGCCAACTCCGCAATGAGCAGTTCTTC,CASTRQLRNEQFF
TRBJ2-7,many,TRBV5-5,NA,TGTGCCAGCAACCGAGGGGGATACTACGAGCAGTACTTC,CASNRGGYYEQYF
TRBJ2-3,NA,TRBV7-2,TRBD2,TGTGCCAGCAGTGGGGGGCTAGCGGGAGGTCTGAGCACAGATACGCAGTATTTT,CASSGGLAGGLSTDTQYF
TRBJ1-1,NA,TRBV12-3/TRBV12-4,NA,TGTGCCAGCAGCCGGAATGCCGGGACAACGACTGAAGCTTTCTTT,CASSRNAGTTTEAFF
TRBJ2-1,few,TRBV2,TRBD1,TGTGCCAGCAGTAATCAGGGGACAGGGGGCTATGAGCAGTTCTTC,CASSNQGTGGYEQFF
TRBJ1-2,few,TRBV5-6,TRBD1,TGTGCCAGCAGCCTATTGGGGACAGGGGCTAACTATGGCTACACCTTC,CASSLLGTGANYGYTF
TRBJ2-7,NA,TRBV5-1,NA,TGTGCCAGCAGCTTCTCGAGGGGTGACGAGCAGTACTTC,CASSFSRGDEQYF
TRBJ1-5,NA,TRBV12-3/TRBV12-4,NA,TGTGCCAGCAGTTTTGCGGCAGATAGCAATCAGCCCCAGCATTTT,CASSFAADSNQPQHF
TRBJ2-1,few,TRBV6-2/TRBV6-3,NA,TGTGCCAGCAGTTACATACCTCCCCAAAATGAGCAGTTCTTC,CASSYIPPQNEQFF
TRBJ2-7,NA,TRBV5-1,NA,TGCGCCAGCAGCTACTCGCGGGACTACGAGCAGTACTTC,CASSYSRDYEQYF
TRBJ2-5,NA,TRBV30,NA,TGTGCCTGGAGCGCCTCAAATACCCAGTACTTC,CAWSASNTQYF
TRBJ1-2,NA,TRBV18,NA,TGTGCCAGCTCACCAAGGACACTTACTAACTATGGCTACACCTTC,CASSPRTLTNYGYTF
TRBJ1-5,few,TRBV15,NA,TGTGCCACCAGCAGAGGCGGGACGGGGAGCAATCAGCCCCAGCATTTT,CATSRGGTGSNQPQHF
TRBJ1-1,few,TRBV12-3/TRBV12-4,NA,TGTGCCAGCAGTGAAAAAACTAAAGCTTTCTTT,CASSEKTKAFF
TRBJ2-7,NA,TRBV4-3,NA,TGCGCCAGCAGCCAAGATCTGCAGGCCTACGAGCAGTACTTC,CASSQDLQAYEQYF
TRBJ2-3,few,TRBV28,NA,TGTGCCAGCAGTTTCTACCGAACCCACACAGATACGCAGTATTTT,CASSFYRTHTDTQYF
TRBJ2-1,few,TRBV7-2,TRBD1,TGTGCCAGCAGCCCGGACAGGGCGAACAATGAGCAGTTCTTC,CASSPDRANNEQFF
TRBJ2-3,many,TRBV7-6,NA,TGTGCCAGCAGCTTTAAGGACAGCACAGATACGCAGTATTTT,CASSFKDSTDTQYF
TRBJ1-1,NA,TRBV12-3/TRBV12-4,TRBD1,TGTGCCAGCAGGAGGGACAGGGGCAACGAAGCTTTCTTT,CASRRDRGNEAFF
TRBJ2-3,NA,TRBV2,TRBD2,TGTGCCAGCAGGCCCGGGACTAGCGGCGGAAATACGCAGTATTTT,CASRPGTSGGNTQYF
TRBJ1-5,NA,TRBV20-1,NA,TGCAGTGTCCGGGAGGGTAGCAATCAGCCCCAGCATTTT,CSVREGSNQPQHF
TRBJ1-5,many,TRBV6-2/TRBV6-3,TRBD1,TGTGCCACAGCAGGGGGGCGCAATCAGCCCCAGCATTTT,CATAGGRNQPQHF
TRBJ1-2,many,TRBV18,NA,TGTGCCAGCTCACACCGGGACGCGAATGGCTACACCTTC,CASSHRDANGYTF
TRBJ2-5,few,TRBV6-2/TRBV6-3,NA,TGTGCCAGCACACCGGGCCACCAAGAGACCCAGTACTTC,CASTPGHQETQYF
TRBJ2-4,few,TRBV6-2/TRBV6-3,TRBD1,TGTGCCAGCGCGTCCCGGGACAGCCTAGCCAAAAACATTCAGTACTTC,CASASRDSLAKNIQYF
TRBJ1-1,few,TRBV27,TRBD1,TGTGCCAGCAGTTCCCCGGACAGGGCGCTCGGTGAAGCTTTCTTT,CASSSPDRALGEAFF
TRBJ1-4,many,TRBV11-2,TRBD1,TGTGCCAGCAGCTTAGATCCGGGACAGGGAAAGGTGAAACTGTTTTTT,CASSLDPGQGKVKLFF